This TCR beta chain was identified during a study of cytomegalovirus exposure and HLA in healthy donors. Germline loops: CDR1 MNHEY, CDR2 SVGAGI. V shed 8 bases and J 5 bases; nucleotides not matched to a gene: 9. The CDR3 runs to 15 residues. The primer mix had 60 Vbeta and 13 Jbeta primers. Profiled with immunoSEQ multiplex PCR; TCRdb holds only in-frame clones, not every one. The sample has approximately 170,000 clones; less than 85% are singletons. The rearrangement uses TRBV6-5 and TRBJ1-2, with 12 bases identical to TRBD1. This receptor was taken from a boy between 2 and 10 years old in good health and CMV-seronegative. The specimen was PBMCs. The CDR3: CASGTGGAGVYGYTF. The CDR3, as DNA: TGTGCCAGCGGGACAGGGGGCGCTGGGGTTTATGGCTACACCTTC.